This T cell receptor beta chain was obtained from a study of T cells after yellow fever vaccination. TCRdb re-derived calls from the 5' RACE reads in MiXCR, one entry per CDR3 protein. The table shows some 390,000 distinct CDR3 sequences, with approximately 18% occurring only once. Germline V gene lookup returns CDR1 LGHNT and CDR2 FRNRAP. This CDR3 has 17 amino acids. V was clipped by 1 base and J by 5 bases; unmatched bases: 9. This chain joins TRBV12-5 and TRBJ2-5; 11 nucleotides align to TRBD2. Sequenced here: PBMCs, sampled before the yellow fever booster vaccination. The sequence was collected from a man aged 18 to 30 who received the YFV17D yellow fever vaccine. The CDR3 here is CASGLASTSGGWETQYF. The CDR3 DNA sequence: TGTGCTAGTGGTTTGGCGTCCACTAGCGGGGGTTGGGAGACCCAGTACTTC.